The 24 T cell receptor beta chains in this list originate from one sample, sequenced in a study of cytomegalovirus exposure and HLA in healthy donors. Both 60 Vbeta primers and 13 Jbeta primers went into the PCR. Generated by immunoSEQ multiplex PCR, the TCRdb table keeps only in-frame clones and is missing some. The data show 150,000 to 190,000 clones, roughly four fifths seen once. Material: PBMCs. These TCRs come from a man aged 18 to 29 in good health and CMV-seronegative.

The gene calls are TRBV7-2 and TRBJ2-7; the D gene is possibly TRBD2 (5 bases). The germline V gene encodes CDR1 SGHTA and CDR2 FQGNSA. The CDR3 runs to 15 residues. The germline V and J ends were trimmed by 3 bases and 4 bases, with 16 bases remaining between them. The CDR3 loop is CASSLDRGEVYEQYF. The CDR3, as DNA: TGTGCCAGCAGCTTGGATCGGGGAGAAGTTTACGAGCAGTACTTC.

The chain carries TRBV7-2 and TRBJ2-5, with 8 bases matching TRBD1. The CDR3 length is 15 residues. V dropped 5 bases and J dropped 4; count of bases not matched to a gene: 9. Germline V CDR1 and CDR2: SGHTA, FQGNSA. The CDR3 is CASSLQTGGRETQYF. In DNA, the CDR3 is TGTGCCAGCAGCCTACAAACAGGGGGACGAGAGACCCAGTACTTC.

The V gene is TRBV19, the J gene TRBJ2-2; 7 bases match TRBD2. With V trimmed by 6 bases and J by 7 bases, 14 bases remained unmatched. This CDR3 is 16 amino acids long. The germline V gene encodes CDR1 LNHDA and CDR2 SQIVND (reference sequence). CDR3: CASRGLVGPRDGELFF. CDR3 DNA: TGTGCCAGTAGAGGACTAGTAGGCCCTCGGGACGGGGAGCTGTTTTTT.

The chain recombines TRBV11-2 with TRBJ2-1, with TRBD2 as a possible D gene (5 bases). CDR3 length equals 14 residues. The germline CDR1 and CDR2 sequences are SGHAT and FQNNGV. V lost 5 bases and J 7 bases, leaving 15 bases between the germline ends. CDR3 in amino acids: CASSPPGKRNEQFF. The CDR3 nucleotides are TGTGCCAGCAGCCCCCCGGGGAAGAGGAATGAGCAGTTCTTC.

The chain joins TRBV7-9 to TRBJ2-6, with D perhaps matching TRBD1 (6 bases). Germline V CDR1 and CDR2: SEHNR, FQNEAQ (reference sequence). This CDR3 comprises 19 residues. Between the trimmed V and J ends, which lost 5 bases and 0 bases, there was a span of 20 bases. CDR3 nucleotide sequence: TGTGCCAGCAGCCACAGGGTATGGAGAAGCTCCTCTGGGGCCAACGTCCTGACTTTC. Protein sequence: CASSHRVWRSSSGANVLTF.

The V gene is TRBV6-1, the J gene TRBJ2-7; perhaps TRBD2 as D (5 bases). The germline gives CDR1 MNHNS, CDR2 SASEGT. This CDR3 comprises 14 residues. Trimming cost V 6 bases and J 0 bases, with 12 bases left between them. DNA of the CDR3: TGTGCCAGCAGACCGGAGGCAAGCTCCTACGAGCAGTACTTC. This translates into CASRPEASSYEQYF.

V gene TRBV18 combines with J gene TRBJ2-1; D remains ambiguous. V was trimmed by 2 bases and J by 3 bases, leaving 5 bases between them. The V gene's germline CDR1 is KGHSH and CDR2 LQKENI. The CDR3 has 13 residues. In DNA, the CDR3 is TGTGCCAGCTCACCAAGCGACTACAATGAGCAGTTCTTC. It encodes CASSPSDYNEQFF.

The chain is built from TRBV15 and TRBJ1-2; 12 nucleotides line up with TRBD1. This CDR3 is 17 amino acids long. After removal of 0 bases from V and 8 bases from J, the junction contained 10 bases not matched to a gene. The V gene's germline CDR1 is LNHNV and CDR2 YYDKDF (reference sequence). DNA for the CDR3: TGTGCCACCAGCAGAGATCAAGCGGGACAGGGGGCAAAGGGCTACACCTTC. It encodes CATSRDQAGQGAKGYTF.

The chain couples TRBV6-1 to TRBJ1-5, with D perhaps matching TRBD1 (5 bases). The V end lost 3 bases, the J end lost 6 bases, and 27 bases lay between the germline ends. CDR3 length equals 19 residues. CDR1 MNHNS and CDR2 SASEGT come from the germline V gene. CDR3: CASSDYSRGFDVSGQPQHF. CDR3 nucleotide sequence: TGTGCCAGCAGTGATTACTCTCGGGGGTTCGATGTTAGCGGTCAGCCCCAGCATTTT.

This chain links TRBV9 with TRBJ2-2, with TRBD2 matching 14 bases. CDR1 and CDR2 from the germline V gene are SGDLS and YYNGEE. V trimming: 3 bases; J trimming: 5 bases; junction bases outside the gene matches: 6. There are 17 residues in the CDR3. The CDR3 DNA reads TGTGCCAGCAGCGAGGGGACTAGCGGGAGTTGGACCGGGGAGCTGTTTTTT. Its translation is CASSEGTSGSWTGELFF.

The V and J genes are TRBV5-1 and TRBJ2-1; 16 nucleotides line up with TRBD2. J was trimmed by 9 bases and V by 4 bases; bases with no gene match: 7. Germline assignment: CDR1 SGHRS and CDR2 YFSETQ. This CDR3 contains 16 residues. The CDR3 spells CASSPGTSGRGGEQFF. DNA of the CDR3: TGCGCCAGCAGCCCCGGGACTAGCGGGAGGGGCGGTGAGCAGTTCTTC.

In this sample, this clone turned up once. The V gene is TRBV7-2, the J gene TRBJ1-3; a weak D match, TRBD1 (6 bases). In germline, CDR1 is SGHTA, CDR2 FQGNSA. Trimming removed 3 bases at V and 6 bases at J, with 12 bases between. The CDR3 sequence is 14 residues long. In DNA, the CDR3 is TGTGCCAGCAGCTTGGACAGTCTGGAAAACACCATATATTTT. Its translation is CASSLDSLENTIYF.

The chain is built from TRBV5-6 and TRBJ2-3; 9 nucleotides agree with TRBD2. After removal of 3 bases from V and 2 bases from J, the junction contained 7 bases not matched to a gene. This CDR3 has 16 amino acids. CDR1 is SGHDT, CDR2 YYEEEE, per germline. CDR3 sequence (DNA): TGTGCCAGCAGCTCCGGGGTAGCGGGGGACACAGATACGCAGTATTTT. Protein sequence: CASSSGVAGDTDTQYF.

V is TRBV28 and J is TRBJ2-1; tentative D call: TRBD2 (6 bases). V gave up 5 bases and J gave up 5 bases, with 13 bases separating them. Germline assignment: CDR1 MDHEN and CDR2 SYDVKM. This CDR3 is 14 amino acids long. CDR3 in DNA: TGTGCCAGCAGTCCCGGGACTGTGAACAATGAGCAGTTCTTC. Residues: CASSPGTVNNEQFF. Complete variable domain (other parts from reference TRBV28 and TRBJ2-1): DVKVTQSSRYLVKRTGEKVFLECVQDMDHENMFWYRQDPGLGLRLIYFSYDVKMKEKGDIPEGYSVSREKKERFSLILESASTNQTSMYLCASSPGTVNNEQFFGPGTRLTVL.

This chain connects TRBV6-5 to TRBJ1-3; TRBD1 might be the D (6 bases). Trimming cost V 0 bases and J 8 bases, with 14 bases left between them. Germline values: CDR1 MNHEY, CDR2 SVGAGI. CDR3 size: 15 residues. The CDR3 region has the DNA TGTGCCAGCAGTTACTCGAGGGTACAGGGCCACACCATATATTTT. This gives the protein CASSYSRVQGHTIYF.

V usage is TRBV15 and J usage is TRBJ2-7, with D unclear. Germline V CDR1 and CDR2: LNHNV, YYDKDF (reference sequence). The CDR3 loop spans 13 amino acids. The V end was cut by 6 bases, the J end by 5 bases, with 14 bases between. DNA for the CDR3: TGTGCCACCAGGAGAAGGTTAGCCCACGAGCAGTACTTC. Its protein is CATRRRLAHEQYF.

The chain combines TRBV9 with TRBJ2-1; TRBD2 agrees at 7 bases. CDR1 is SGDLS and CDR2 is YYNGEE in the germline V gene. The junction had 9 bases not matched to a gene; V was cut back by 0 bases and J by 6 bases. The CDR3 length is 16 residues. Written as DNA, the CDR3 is TGTGCCAGCAGCGTAGGGGGGTTAGCGGGTGTCAATGAGCAGTTCTTC. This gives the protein CASSVGGLAGVNEQFF.

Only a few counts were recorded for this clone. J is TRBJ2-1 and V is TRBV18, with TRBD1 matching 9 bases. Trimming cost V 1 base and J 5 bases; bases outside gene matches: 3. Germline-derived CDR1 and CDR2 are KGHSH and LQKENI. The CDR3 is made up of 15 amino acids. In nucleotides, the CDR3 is TGTGCCAGCTCACCACGGGGACAGGGCCACAATGAGCAGTTCTTC. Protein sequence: CASSPRGQGHNEQFF.

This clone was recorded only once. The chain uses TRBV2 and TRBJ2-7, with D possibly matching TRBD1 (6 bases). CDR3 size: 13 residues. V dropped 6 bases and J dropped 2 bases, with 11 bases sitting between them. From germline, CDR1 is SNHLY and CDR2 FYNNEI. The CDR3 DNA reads TGTGCCAGCAGAAGACAGGTAACCTACGAGCAGTACTTC. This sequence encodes CASRRQVTYEQYF.

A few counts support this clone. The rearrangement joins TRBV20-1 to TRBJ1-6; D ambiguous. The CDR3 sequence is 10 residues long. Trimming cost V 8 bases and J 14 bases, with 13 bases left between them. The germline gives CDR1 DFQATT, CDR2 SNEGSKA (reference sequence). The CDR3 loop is CSSRGDTLHF. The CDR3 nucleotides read TGCAGTTCGCGTGGCGACACCCTCCACTTT.

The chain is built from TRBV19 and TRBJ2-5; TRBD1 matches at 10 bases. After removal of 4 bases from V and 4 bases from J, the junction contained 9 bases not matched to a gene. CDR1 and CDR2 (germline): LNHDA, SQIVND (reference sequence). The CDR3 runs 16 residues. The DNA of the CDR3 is TGTGCCAGTAGTACCCGGACAGGGGGGGACCGAGAGACCCAGTACTTC. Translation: CASSTRTGGDRETQYF.

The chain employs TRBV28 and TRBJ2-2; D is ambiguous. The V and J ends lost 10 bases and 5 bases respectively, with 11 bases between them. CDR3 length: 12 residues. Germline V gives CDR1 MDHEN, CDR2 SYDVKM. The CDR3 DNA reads TGTGCCACCCAAGAGGTGACCGGGGAGCTGTTTTTT. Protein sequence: CATQEVTGELFF.

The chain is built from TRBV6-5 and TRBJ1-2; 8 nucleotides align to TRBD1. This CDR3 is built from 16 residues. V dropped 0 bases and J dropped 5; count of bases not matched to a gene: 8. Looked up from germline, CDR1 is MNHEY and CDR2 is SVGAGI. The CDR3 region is CASSYSRMDRAYGYTF. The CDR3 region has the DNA TGTGCCAGCAGTTACTCTAGAATGGACAGGGCTTATGGCTACACCTTC.

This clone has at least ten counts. DNA for the CDR3: TGTGCCAGCAGTGAAACAGGCACCGGGGAGCTGTTTTTT. It encodes CASSETGTGELFF. V and J are TRBV6-4 and TRBJ2-2; D might be TRBD1 (5 bases). V was cut by 3 bases and J by 4 bases, with 6 bases left in between. Germline-derived CDR1 and CDR2 are MRHNA and SNTAGT. The CDR3 is made up of 13 amino acids.